Below, 25 T cell receptor beta chains from the same sample are listed, as sequenced in a study of post-analysis software for immune sequencing data. General study findings and limits: TRBV5-6, TRBV5-1 and TRBV20-1 were among a few TRBV segments more frequent in patients than controls.

The antigens for these receptors are not known. Researchers reported that TCR beta cDNA libraries carried unique molecular identifiers. TCRdb redid the calling of the PCR reads with MiXCR, one entry per CDR3 protein. The sample consists of roughly 670,000 distinct CDR3 sequences, around 60% of them appearing once. The sample was blood. The receptor set was obtained from a girl under 10 years old with multiple sclerosis.

The chain joins TRBV4-1 to TRBJ2-1, with a weak D call TRBD1 (6 bases). Germline V CDR1 and CDR2: MGHRA, YSYEKL. CDR3 size: 18 residues. Trimming stripped 0 bases from V and 1 base from J, with 16 bases between. The CDR3 spells CASSQDPQGMRSYNEQFF. The CDR3 DNA reads TGCGCCAGCAGCCAAGATCCCCAGGGGATGAGGTCCTACAATGAGCAGTTCTTC.

This clonotype was observed a handful of times. This chain joins TRBV25-1 and TRBJ1-1; no clear D gene. Trimming removed 8 bases from V and 1 base from J, with 5 bases in between. CDR1 is MGHDK and CDR2 is SYGVNS in the germline V gene. The CDR3 contains 11 residues. CDR3: CASAENTEAFF. CDR3 nucleotide sequence: TGTGCCAGCGCTGAGAACACTGAAGCTTTCTTT.

Of note for this clonotype: A junction boundary mismatches the germline segment, possibly from a read error. V is TRBV7-8 and J is TRBJ2-1; TRBD1 agrees at 7 bases. Germline V gene data show CDR1 as SGHVS and CDR2 as FQNEAQ. The CDR3 has 17 amino acids. The CDR3, as DNA: TGTGCCAGCAGCTTAGCCCCCGCCGGGACAGCCTACAATGGGCAGTTCTTC. Translating gives CASSLAPAGTAYNGQFF.

The chain combines TRBV10-3 with TRBJ2-5; perhaps TRBD1 as D (6 bases). CDR1 is ENHRY, CDR2 SYGVKD, per germline. The V end was cut by 9 bases, the J end by 2 bases, with 16 bases between. The CDR3 contains 14 residues. The CDR3: CAIMNPGEQETQYF. The CDR3 coding sequence is TGTGCCATAATGAACCCAGGGGAACAAGAGACCCAGTACTTC.

The chain uses TRBV6-5 and TRBJ1-2, with D uncertain. The germline gives CDR1 MNHEY, CDR2 SVGAGI. The CDR3 runs 13 residues. V was clipped by 8 bases and J by 7 bases, with 17 bases between them. The CDR3 region is CASRSLIFSGYTF. DNA for the CDR3: TGTGCCAGCCGAAGCCTGATCTTTTCTGGCTACACCTTC.

This clonotype was recorded once. The chain couples TRBV14 to TRBJ2-1; D perhaps matches TRBD2 (6 bases). Germline values: CDR1 SGHDN, CDR2 FVKESK. V was shortened by 4 bases and J by 6 bases, with 19 bases between the two germline ends. This CDR3 contains 16 residues. The CDR3 DNA reads TGTGCCAGCAGCCCGCTAGCGTCCGTGATGAGCAATGAGCAGTTCTTC. Residues: CASSPLASVMSNEQFF. The full variable domain, completed using reference TRBV14 and TRBJ2-1, is EAGVTQFPSHSVIEKGQTVTLRCDPISGHDNLYWYRRVMGKEIKFLLHFVKESKQDESGMPNNRFLAERTGGTYSTLKVQPAELEDSGVYFCASSPLASVMSNEQFFGPGTRLTVL.

The V gene is TRBV29-1, the J gene TRBJ2-3, with a possible D match to TRBD1 (6 bases). Germline V gene data show CDR1 as SQVTM and CDR2 as ANQGSEA. Trimming cost V 4 bases and J 1 base, with 15 bases left between them. The CDR3 consists of 15 residues. CDR3 bases: TGCAGCGTTGCGCTCACCAGGGGAGGCACAGATACGCAGTATTTT. Translating it yields CSVALTRGGTDTQYF.

The chain recombines TRBV20-1 with TRBJ2-1; TRBD2 matches at 7 bases. With 1 base clipped from V and 7 bases from J, the junction kept 1 base outside the gene matches. CDR3 size: 12 residues. CDR1 and CDR2 from the germline V gene are DFQATT and SNEGSKA (reference sequence). The CDR3: CSARGGGNEQFF. CDR3 nucleotide sequence: TGCAGTGCTAGAGGGGGGGGAAATGAGCAGTTCTTC.

The V call is TRBV29-1, the J call TRBJ2-5, with D hard to call. This CDR3 has 12 amino acids. The V gene's germline CDR1 is SQVTM and CDR2 ANQGSEA. V was trimmed by 8 bases and J by 3 bases, leaving 13 bases between them. The CDR3 here is CSPRRVEETQYF. For the CDR3, the DNA is TGCAGCCCCCGTCGCGTGGAAGAGACCCAGTACTTC.

This clonotype was counted only a few times. The rearrangement joins TRBV4-1 to TRBJ1-2; TRBD1 might be the D (6 bases). The germline V gene has CDR1 MGHRA and CDR2 YSYEKL. The CDR3 has 15 amino acids. The V end was cut by 6 bases, the J end by 3 bases, with 17 bases between. The CDR3 bases are TGCGCCAGCAGACCCTCTGGACAGCTCTACTATGGCTACACCTTC. Residues: CASRPSGQLYYGYTF.

This clonotype has only a few counts. This rearrangement joins TRBV12-3 or TRBV12-4 to TRBJ2-6; no definite D call. Trimming took 1 base from V and 1 from J, leaving 20 bases between them. The CDR3 spans 20 residues. The CDR3 reads CASSLVAVFALGSGANVLTF. The CDR3 bases are TGTGCCAGCAGTTTAGTGGCAGTGTTCGCCTTAGGATCTGGGGCCAACGTCCTGACTTTC.

The chain combines TRBV29-1 with TRBJ2-3; possibly TRBD1 for D (5 bases). This CDR3 has 14 amino acids. Trimming took 3 bases from V and 4 from J, leaving 14 bases between them. Germline CDR1 is SQVTM and CDR2 is ANQGSEA. The CDR3 loop reads CSVDGTGEADTQYF. The CDR3 region has the DNA TGCAGCGTTGATGGTACAGGAGAGGCAGATACGCAGTATTTT.

This chain links TRBV7-9 with TRBJ2-3; D possibly corresponds to TRBD1 (5 bases). The germline gives CDR1 SEHNR, CDR2 FQNEAQ (reference sequence). The CDR3 contains 12 residues. V was clipped by 2 bases and J by 7 bases, with 7 bases between them. DNA of the CDR3: TGTGCCAGCAGCTTAAAGGACAATACGCAGTATTTT. Protein: CASSLKDNTQYF.

The chain recombines TRBV6-2 or TRBV6-3 with TRBJ2-1; 11 nucleotides agree with TRBD1. Trimming took 5 bases from V and 4 from J; bases not matched to a gene: 4. Germline loops: CDR1 MNHEY, CDR2 SVGEGT. This CDR3 contains 15 residues. The CDR3 loop reads CASSHGDRGYNEQFF. The CDR3 DNA sequence: TGTGCCAGCAGTCACGGGGACAGGGGGTACAATGAGCAGTTCTTC.

Only one count was recorded for this clonotype. The rearrangement uses TRBV6-2 or TRBV6-3 and TRBJ1-6, with 10 bases identical to TRBD1. Per germline, CDR1 MNHEY and CDR2 SVGEGT. The CDR3 is made up of 14 amino acids. The V segment lost 6 bases and the J segment 9 bases; nucleotides outside the gene matches: 5. CDR3 nucleotides: TGTGCCAGCAGCCCCGGGACAGGGGCTTCACCCCTCCACTTT. Amino acid sequence: CASSPGTGASPLHF.

The rearrangement links TRBV6-2 or TRBV6-3 to TRBJ2-1; a possible D gene is TRBD1 (5 bases). The CDR3 is made up of 15 amino acids. Germline V lookup: CDR1 MNHEY, CDR2 SVGEGT. V was pared by 2 bases and J by 5 bases, with 13 bases between. The CDR3 spells CASSYDRDPNNEQFF. In DNA form, the CDR3 reads TGTGCCAGCAGTTACGACAGAGACCCCAACAATGAGCAGTTCTTC.

The rearrangement uses TRBV5-1 and TRBJ1-4, with TRBD1 matching over 7 bases. J gave up 6 bases and V 4 bases, and 9 bases lay outside the gene matches. In germline, CDR1 is SGHRS, CDR2 YFSETQ. The CDR3 runs to 15 residues. Here the CDR3 reads CASSNLGQVDEKLFF. In DNA form, the CDR3 reads TGCGCCAGCAGCAACCTTGGACAGGTCGATGAAAAACTGTTTTTT.

This chain joins TRBV7-2 and TRBJ2-3, with a weak D call TRBD1 (5 bases). The length of the CDR3 is 16 residues. CDR1 is SGHTA, CDR2 FQGNSA, per germline. With 0 bases removed from V and 6 bases from J, the gap between germline ends came to 16 bases. CDR3 sequence: CASSLAGSGNVDTQYF. DNA of the CDR3: TGTGCCAGCAGCTTAGCTGGGTCAGGGAACGTCGATACGCAGTATTTT.

V gene TRBV13 combines with J gene TRBJ2-3; TRBD1 matches at 10 bases. The CDR3 has 17 amino acids. Germline lookup yields CDR1 PRHDT and CDR2 FYEKMQ (reference sequence). J lost 1 base, V lost 3 bases, and 7 bases had no gene match. This CDR3 reads CASSFIRDRGGTDTQYF. In DNA, the CDR3 is TGTGCCAGCAGCTTTATCCGGGACAGGGGCGGCACAGATACGCAGTATTTT. The variable domain in full, completed from reference TRBV13 and TRBJ2-3, reads AAGVIQSPRHLIKEKRETATLKCYPIPRHDTVYWYQQGPGQDPQFLISFYEKMQSDKGSIPDRFSAQQFSDYHSELNMSSLELGDSALYFCASSFIRDRGGTDTQYFGPGTRLTVL.

The chain combines TRBV10-3 with TRBJ2-1; D is perhaps TRBD2 (6 bases). The length of the CDR3 is 13 residues. The germline V gene encodes CDR1 ENHRY and CDR2 SYGVKD. V lost 5 bases and J lost 6, with 11 bases in between. The CDR3: CAISTGTGNEQFF. The CDR3 DNA sequence: TGTGCCATCAGTACCGGGACTGGCAATGAGCAGTTCTTC.

V usage is TRBV12-3 or TRBV12-4 and J usage is TRBJ1-2, with D perhaps TRBD1 (6 bases). The CDR3 is 13 residues long. Trimming took off 5 bases at V and 4 bases at J, with 11 bases between the two ends. The CDR3 nucleotides read TGTGCCAGCAGTCGACAGGCTTCCTATGGCTACACCTTC. Residues: CASSRQASYGYTF.

This sequence joins TRBV5-1 and TRBJ1-1; 10 bases agree with TRBD1. This CDR3 is built from 17 residues. V lost 0 bases to trimming and J lost 2 bases; unmatched junction nucleotides: 7. Germline-derived CDR1 and CDR2 are SGHRS and YFSETQ. In DNA form, the CDR3 reads TGCGCCAGCAGCTTGGGGTTGACAGGGGGCTCCAACACTGAAGCTTTCTTT. It encodes CASSLGLTGGSNTEAFF.

The J gene is TRBJ1-1, the V gene TRBV20-1, with unresolved D. CDR1 DFQATT and CDR2 SNEGSKA come from the germline V gene (reference sequence). The CDR3 is 15 residues long. V lost 0 bases and J 0 bases, leaving 11 bases between the germline ends. The CDR3 sequence is CSARDINRVNTEAFF. The CDR3, as DNA: TGCAGTGCTAGAGATATCAATAGGGTGAACACTGAAGCTTTCTTT.

The rearrangement links TRBV6-5 to TRBJ2-7; 10 nucleotides match TRBD2. The germline gives CDR1 MNHEY, CDR2 SVGAGI. Unmatched junction bases numbered 11, after V lost 5 bases and J lost 4 bases. The CDR3 spans 16 residues. DNA of the CDR3: TGTGCCAGCAGTAACGTCAGACTAGCGGGTGGGTACGAGCAGTACTTC. It codes for CASSNVRLAGGYEQYF.

The chain links TRBV20-1 to TRBJ2-3; 8 nucleotides match TRBD2. Trimming cost V 0 bases and J 4 bases; bases outside gene matches: 3. This CDR3 region has 14 residues. Germline V gives CDR1 DFQATT, CDR2 SNEGSKA (reference sequence). The CDR3 region is CSARDAGGSDTQYF. CDR3 DNA sequence: TGCAGTGCTAGAGACGCGGGAGGCTCAGATACGCAGTATTTT.